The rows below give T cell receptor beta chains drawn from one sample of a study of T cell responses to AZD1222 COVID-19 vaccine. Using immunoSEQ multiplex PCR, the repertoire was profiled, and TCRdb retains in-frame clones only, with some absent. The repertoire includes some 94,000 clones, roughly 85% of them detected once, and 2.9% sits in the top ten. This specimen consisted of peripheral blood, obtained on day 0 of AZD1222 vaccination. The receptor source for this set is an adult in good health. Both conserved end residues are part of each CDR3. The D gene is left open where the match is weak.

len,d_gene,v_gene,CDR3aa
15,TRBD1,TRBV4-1,CASSSRDRGSYEQYF
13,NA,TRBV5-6,CASTERGLGEQFF
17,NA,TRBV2,CASIRDTSPSGANVLTF
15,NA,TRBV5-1,CASSLLSGDGSPLHF
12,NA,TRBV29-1,CSVYVSNTEAFF
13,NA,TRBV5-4,CASSLGGQETQYF
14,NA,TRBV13,CASSLTALENTIYF
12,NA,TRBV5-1,CASSTPNTEAFF
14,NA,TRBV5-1,CASSLTGVEETQYF
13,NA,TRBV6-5,CASSYGNHYGYTF
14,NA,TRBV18,CASSRTATNEKLFF
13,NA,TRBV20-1,CSASLARRGEQFF
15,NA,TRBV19,CASSIPPPRGPKQFF
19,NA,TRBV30,CAWSALRTPSGTYNSPLHF
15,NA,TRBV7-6,CASSLTAGFNEKLFF
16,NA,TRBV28,CASASPGGRGRTEAFF
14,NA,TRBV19,CASSPRQNTGELFF
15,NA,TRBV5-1,CASSLGAGRNEKLFF
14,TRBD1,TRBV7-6,CASSQGGQNQPQHF
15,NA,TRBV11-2,CASSLVQATLYEQYF
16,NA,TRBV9,CASSSKDTSSTDTQYF
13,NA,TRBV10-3,CAISWDGNEKLFF
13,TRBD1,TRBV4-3,CASSPGTGHGYTF
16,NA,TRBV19,CASTSSGTLNAGELFF
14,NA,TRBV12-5,CASGLAGNYYEQYF
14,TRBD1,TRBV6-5,CASRTGRANQPQHF
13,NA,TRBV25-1,CASSVSDYNEQFF
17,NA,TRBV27,CASSLYGQGGHTGELFF
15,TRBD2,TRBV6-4,CASTNGAGGPYEQYF
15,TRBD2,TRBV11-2,CASSLAGGYTGELFF
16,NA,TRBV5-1,CASSFPGTGLYNEQFF
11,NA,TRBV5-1,CASRSGNEQFF
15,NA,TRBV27,CASSLLGAANEKLFF
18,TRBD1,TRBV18,CASSPTLGQGVSGNTIYF
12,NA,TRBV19,CASSTTMGELFF
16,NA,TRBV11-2,CASSPLRGRRYNEQFF
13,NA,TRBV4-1,CASSQDFGAGYTF
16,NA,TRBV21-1,CASSKESVGSGNTIYF